This note documents a single T cell receptor (beta chain) sequence. This clone was seen just once. Its antigen specificity is not known. Base qualities are not at hand, and no much larger clone is one base apart. V lost 10 bases and J lost 7 bases, and the count of bases not matched to a germline gene is 5. From a lookup of the germline V gene, CDR1 and CDR2 are WSHSY and SAAADI. From the cysteine through the phenylalanine, the CDR3 covers 11 amino acids. CDR3 DNA only is kept here, 33 bases in frame from base 1. Receptors were amplified or captured by the immunoSEQ multiplex PCR assay. A mixture of 60 forward primers for TCR Vbeta segments and 13 reverse primers for TCR Jbeta segments was used in the multiplex PCR. Amplification of the CDR3 region of rearranged TCR beta genes was performed with a multiplex PCR assay on genomic DNA. On the Illumina HiSeq System, the amplified TCR beta libraries were sequenced as 87-base-pair reads. In the authors' own workflow: In a later analysis, tens of millions of unique TCR beta chains were counted across the roughly 610 repertoires, and approximately 9.9 million of these chains were shared by at least two donors. Raw reads were error-corrected and collapsed into unique sequences with a nearest-neighbor algorithm that merged closely related sequences to remove PCR and sequencing errors. CDR3 sequences were aligned to IMGT reference sequences to assign V, D and J gene segments. For a sequence to be retained, a match of at least six nucleotides to both a V gene segment and a J gene segment was required. A rearrangement counted as productive if the CDR3 had no stop codons and remained in frame with V and J, and every other rearrangement counted as non-productive. CDR3 was defined by IMGT convention, running from the second conserved V-encoded cysteine to the conserved J-encoded phenylalanine. The earlier analysis of about 590 of the donors excluded sequences that lacked an unambiguous match to a single V gene segment. An earlier analysis of fewer than 750 of the donors called V segments functional above 56.7% productive rearrangements and segregating when the between-donor standard deviation exceeded 5%. A statistical classification framework was built to diagnose cytomegalovirus status from the catalog of TCR beta chain sequences. A later analysis assigned V and J genes by comparing TCR nucleotide sequences with IMGT/GENE-DB human TR gene sequences. Using the TCRdist pipeline, a later analysis assigned CDR3 sequences along with most-parsimonious VDJ recombination scenarios. In a later analysis, each TCR beta chain was defined by its CDR3 amino acid sequence together with its V-gene family, and reads lacking a unique V-gene family were excluded. A later analysis removed nearly 600 highly shared, low-generation-probability nucleotide sequences to deal with suspected cross-contamination and a sequencing artifact. For each public chain, a later analysis derived a clonal expansion index from normalized ranks of inferred template counts within each repertoire. Generation probabilities in a later analysis came from a VDJ recombination model fitted to out-of-frame rearrangements, and those results were checked against IGoR. In a later analysis, TCR-TCR, TCR-HLA and TCR-CMV co-occurrence was scored with hypergeometric tests, and a repertoire-size bias correction was applied to TCR pairs. False discovery rates were estimated in a later analysis by permuting HLA or CMV assignments 20 times. In a later analysis, co-occurring TCRs were grouped using DBSCAN, with TCRdist sequence similarity added in when clustering inside HLA-allele-positive subsets. Repertoires with fewer than 30,000 or more than 120,000 public chains, plus five repertoires with anomalous nucleotide sharing, were excluded from co-occurrence clustering. Held by TCRdb, this immuneACCESS table contains in-frame sequences only and omits some clones. Under half of the omission traces to an unresolved V gene where checked; the cause of the rest is unknown. The DNA was the basis for D and trimming; V, J and clone size are from that table. The sample data list some 150,000 clones, and about 80% of these were observed just once. The ten largest make up 1.7% of the sample.

The cohort comprised some 680 healthy bone marrow donors. All cohort members were sampled while nominally healthy, although unrecorded immune exposures were likely present. The donor was CMV seronegative and belonged to the group of around 400 seronegative cohort members. A peripheral blood sample was provided by each donor, and peripheral blood mononuclear cells were used for TCR beta sequencing. Genomic DNA extraction from the blood cell samples was performed with the Qiagen DNeasy Blood Extraction Kit. These data belong to a study of cytomegalovirus exposure and HLA in healthy donors (dated by TCRdb to 2016 to 2017). Regarding the complete study: In an earlier analysis of some 550 of the donors, about 270 Gb of sequence data and 95 million to 130 million unique TCR beta sequences from roughly 180 million T cells were reported. The study profiled the T cell repertoires of under 850 subjects by immunosequencing and related them to cytomegalovirus serostatus. The study aimed to test whether cataloging public T cell receptors could reveal signatures of past pathogen exposure. Class I and class II HLA loci were covered by the typing at four-digit resolution. Along with the approximately 600-subject first cohort, a separate validation cohort of over 90 different subjects was used. Several DR-DQ haplotypes were handled as single units for association and clustering, since linkage in the cohort was strong. Rather than using new phenotypic data, the later analysis identified candidate immune exposures from TCR beta sequences and from how often those sequences occurred across donors. Every repertoire in the discovery cohort had been generated on one and the same sequencing platform. A later genetic analysis used genome-wide SNP genotypes for about 65% of the 666 donors, treating that subset as a discovery cohort. Typing coverage differed by locus: A, B, C, DRB1 and DQB1 were typed in roughly 620-640 donors, DQA1 in around 500, DPA1 in some 610, and DPB1 in 472. Among 300 to 500 genotyped donors of the cohort, an average of about 220,000 unique TCR beta nucleotide sequences was sequenced per donor, of which approximately 19% were non-productive. To study patterns of TCR occurrence, a later analysis re-analyzed previously published TCR beta repertoires from several hundred donors and added high-resolution HLA genotyping. An earlier analysis of a few hundred of the donors applied high-throughput TCR beta sequencing to assess whether each TCR beta V gene segment acted as functional or pseudogenic. Among the roughly 400 genotyped donors, approximately 77% belonged to the genetic ancestry cluster associated with self-reported Caucasian donors. To predict cytomegalovirus infection status, the study combined high-throughput TCR immunosequencing, statistical association of individual TCRs with disease status, and machine learning. Alongside the repertoire data, information on donor age, sex, ethnicity and CMV serostatus was compiled. An early release that covered fewer than 750 HLA-typed donors contained approximately 300 gigabases of sequencing data and tens of millions of unique TCR sequences. Study-wide findings and limitations: Most TCR sequences were seen in very few donors, while some public TCRs were found in many individuals. Several of the top co-occurrence clusters appeared to be linked to parvovirus B19, influenza, CMV and Epstein-Barr virus, according to a later analysis. A further reported finding was that TCR beta sequences accurately predicted the HLA-A and HLA-B alleles for most subjects in the first cohort. A later genetic analysis reported fewer N-insertions in productive TCRs among donors in an Asian-associated ancestry cluster than the roughly 700-donor mean. Because HLA typing was missing for some donors at each locus, association tests included only the typed subset. The study listed 170 or so TCR beta chains as associated with cytomegalovirus. Specific HLA alleles were associated with 16,951 TCR beta sequences at a false discovery rate of 0.05 in a later analysis. Assigning TCR associations to individual alleles was difficult when HLA alleles, especially DR and DQ, strongly co-occurred. The authors suggested that the approach could potentially be extended to other disease states and immunological phenotypes. Roughly uniform sequencing depth across donors was assumed in presence/absence analyses, although this assumption may not hold. About 15 rarely observed V segments, including chromosome 9 orphons, were excluded from the earlier analysis of approximately 600 of the donors because counts were too low. In an earlier analysis of fewer than 700 of the donors, most TCR beta V segments appeared in productive rearrangements about 87% or about 30% of the time, broadly matching IMGT annotations. In vitro tests confirmed that a few of the cytomegalovirus-associated TCR beta chains recognize cytomegalovirus antigens. A later genetic analysis associated a missense DCLRE1C variant with V-gene and J-gene trimming of TCR beta chains, and an independent cohort replicated the association. In a later analysis, TCR association rates were found to vary across HLA loci, with the most associated TCRs seen for DRB1 alleles and the fewest for HLA-C alleles. Most CMV-associated TCR beta chains appeared to be HLA-restricted in a later analysis, and the HLA associations seemed to be driven largely by CMV exposure. Linkage disequilibrium might explain the correlated functional status among segregating V segments, but an unknown experimental factor could not be ruled out. Only TCR beta chains were sequenced in this cohort, and the absence of alpha or paired-chain data limited detectable features. The classifier was reported to diagnose cytomegalovirus status with high specificity and sensitivity in both the original and validation cohorts. A later analysis found that HLA-associated TCR beta chains were more clonally expanded and had lower generation probabilities than equally common non-associated chains. A cluster of highly shared sequence variants was judged likely to be a technical artifact of the sequencing pipeline. The only immune exposure information available for the cohort was CMV serostatus. Some IMGT-functional V segments, including TRBV6-2 and TRBV6-3, could not be told apart with the 87-base-pair reads, so those segments were excluded.

The sequenced sample consisted of PBMCs. The chain was built from TRBV10-2 and TRBJ2-7; TRBD1 fits 9 bases in the junction. The sequence was collected from a woman aged 25 to 39 in good health and CMV-seronegative. The DNA sequence is given as TGCGCCACAAGACAGGGGGGAGAGCAGTACTTC. This sequence encodes CATRQGGEQYF.